This T cell receptor (beta chain) derives from a study of blood T cell repertoires in COVID-19. The CDR3 totals 15 residues. The germline gives CDR1 MNHEY, CDR2 SVGEGT. V was trimmed by 6 bases and J by 1 base, leaving 16 bases between them. In the source study's methods: The assay estimated nucleated cells by amplifying reference gene primers. Produced via immunoSEQ multiplex PCR; TCRdb's table is partial and in-frame only. The V and J calls and the clone size are those of that table, but D and trimming were determined from the DNA. The data show roughly 47,000 clones, with 70% to 90% seen just once and about a third held by the top ten.

This chain joins TRBV6-2 or TRBV6-3 and TRBJ2-7; D is possibly TRBD1 (5 bases). Source material: peripheral blood. The sequence was collected from a woman older than 75 with COVID-19, enrolled during active disease. The CDR3 is CASSLQETLSYEQYF. CDR3 DNA: TGTGCCAGCAGCTTACAGGAGACCCTATCCTACGAGCAGTACTTC.